The T cell receptor (beta chain) under discussion was sequenced for a study of monozygotic twins with inflammatory bowel disease. CDR3 length: 14 residues. Added by template switching were UMIs that each held a 6-nucleotide sample barcode. TCRdb re-called the 5' RACE reads and gives one entry per CDR3 protein, without DNA. The table lists approximately 330,000 distinct CDR3 sequences, with roughly 2% in the top ten. Study-level results: Part of the variability in patient repertoires may have come from differing immunosuppressive treatments. Lower TCRbeta diversity (inverse Simpson) was seen in IBD patients than in healthy co-twins. For IBD patients, clonotypes shared with others were fewer than for healthy twins, especially with disease activity.

About this clonotype itself: Its antigen is still unknown.

The source material was blood. The TCR sequence derives from a human donor with ulcerative colitis or Crohn's disease, or a healthy co-twin of an affected twin (not recorded which). J is TRBJ1-6 and V is TRBV12-3 or TRBV12-4. CDR3 residues: CASSLGQRNSPLQF.